The T cell receptor beta chain under discussion was sequenced for a study of CD8 T cells in Susac syndrome. Study-level findings and limits: As the study acknowledged, the number of individuals who were part of its TCR sequencing and HLA analysis was relatively small.

This clonotype was detected only a few times. Antigen: not known. CDR1 and CDR2 (germline): MDHEN, SYDVKM. This CDR3 is 14 amino acids long. V lost 5 bases to trimming and J lost 1 base, with 12 bases between them. Reverse transcription of about 0.5 to 1 ug RNA used random hexamers. Via MiXCR, TCRdb re-called the immunoSEQ multiplex PCR reads, giving one row per CDR3 protein. The data contain tens of thousands of distinct CDR3 sequences, roughly 92% of them singletons. Sequencing of TCR beta was undertaken in CD8+ and CD4+ T cells derived from blood. This clonotype was obtained from a human donor in good health. The V gene is TRBV28, the J gene TRBJ2-7, with D perhaps matching TRBD1 (6 bases). Sequencing used CD8+ T cells from PBMCs. CDR3 nucleotides: TGTGCCAGCAGTGAACAGGGTATGTCCTACGAGCAGTACTTC. Translating gives CASSEQGMSYEQYF.